This is a list of T cell receptor beta chains from one sample in a study of a mutant IDH1 vaccine in newly diagnosed glioma. TCRdb keeps only in-frame clones here, not all; method: immunoSEQ multiplex PCR. The sample lists some 44,000 clones; about 80% were seen once. Their antigen targets remain unknown. This specimen consisted of PBMCs, obtained from a glioma patient whose treatment included an IDH1 peptide vaccine. These receptors all stem from a woman aged 45-59 years with glioma. The CDR3 runs from the conserved cysteine through the conserved F or W. Each record gives: D gene, V gene, J gene, CDR3 protein. D genes are given only for firm matches.

-	TRBV5-1	TRBJ1-1	CASSLARTNTEAFF
-	TRBV4-1	TRBJ1-5	CASSQASNQPQHF
-	TRBV6-1	TRBJ2-1	CASSSLRGADNEQFF
-	TRBV4-1	TRBJ1-5	CASSQDPGAYEPQHF
TRBD1	TRBV6-6	TRBJ2-7	CASSYSSKGAHEQYF
TRBD1	TRBV5-1	TRBJ2-2	CASSLGDREKNGELFF
TRBD2	TRBV10-3	TRBJ2-1	CAISSLAGEVSEQFF
TRBD2	TRBV5-1	TRBJ2-1	CASSLGTRLGPNEQFF
-	TRBV2	TRBJ1-1	CASSEPSRAGDTEAFF
TRBD1	TRBV11-2	TRBJ1-5	CASSGNRGRGQPQHF
-	TRBV6-5	TRBJ1-4	CASSRGTNEKLFF
-	TRBV15	TRBJ1-2	CATSRDGHKTNYGYTF
-	TRBV30	TRBJ1-1	CAWTVGPMNTEAFF
-	TRBV27	TRBJ1-2	CASSLGPWEGYTF
-	TRBV5-1	TRBJ2-7	CASSLEGYTYEQYF
-	TRBV7-2	TRBJ1-6	CASSLGGQGWNSPLHF
-	TRBV11-3	TRBJ1-1	CASSPGTAGGAFF
-	TRBV18	TRBJ2-7	CASSPSGQSYEQYF
TRBD1	TRBV7-8	TRBJ2-5	CASSFDRAEYF
-	TRBV19	TRBJ2-1	CASVGGFNEQFF
-	TRBV6-1	TRBJ1-1	CATRQDNMNTEAFF
TRBD1	TRBV4-1	TRBJ2-5	CASSPSDRRWGRRETQYF
-	TRBV10-2	TRBJ2-7	CATQTPGTAVYEQYF
-	TRBV7-9	TRBJ2-5	CASSLAKRGNQETQYF
TRBD1	TRBV18	TRBJ2-7	CASSPYRGPNEQYF
TRBD2	TRBV5-1	TRBJ2-5	CASSQRLAGARETQYF
-	TRBV5-1	TRBJ2-7	CASSLEGLLYYEQYF
-	TRBV6-1	TRBJ2-7	CASSGDSDEQYF
-	TRBV5-1	TRBJ1-3	CASSLGTSGNTIYF
TRBD1	TRBV5-4	TRBJ1-2	CASSWDRGQSGYTF
TRBD1	TRBV5-4	TRBJ1-2	CASSRQGAGNYGYTF
-	TRBV5-1	TRBJ1-4	CASSTGSTNEKLFF
TRBD1	TRBV19	TRBJ1-5	CASSSGGHQPQHF
-	TRBV25-1	TRBJ1-1	CASSEATVPSEAFF
-	TRBV7-6	TRBJ2-6	CASSLAQGNSGANVLTF
-	TRBV29-1	TRBJ2-2	CSVEVQGKTGELFF
TRBD2	TRBV6-1	TRBJ2-5	CASSETSGGQETQYF
-	TRBV6-1	TRBJ2-2	CASPNGMSGELFF
-	TRBV5-4	TRBJ2-1	CASSLERDLYNEQFF
-	TRBV4-3	TRBJ1-2	CASSPENRYGYTF
-	TRBV7-8	TRBJ1-2	CASSSTSYGYTF
-	TRBV9	TRBJ1-1	CASSVTGTPTEAFF
-	TRBV7-9	TRBJ1-4	CASSLEQGVREKLFF
-	TRBV11-3	TRBJ1-1	CASSLKSEAFF
-	TRBV29-1	TRBJ1-1	CSVRDLYTEAFF
-	TRBV6-5	TRBJ2-2	CASSYGGAEGSGELFF
TRBD1	TRBV5-8	TRBJ1-4	CASSRRQGVPQLFF
-	TRBV20-1	TRBJ1-2	CSARVVGGYTF
TRBD2	TRBV19	TRBJ2-5	CASSIQRGGPETQYF